This is a list of T cell receptor beta chains from one sample in a study of cytomegalovirus exposure and HLA in healthy donors. Method: immunoSEQ multiplex PCR; TCRdb's copy keeps in-frame clones and lacks some. The sample has about 110,000 clones, more than 70% seen once. Sequencing was done on a sample of PBMCs. The receptors here all came from a man aged 35-49 years in good health and CMV-seronegative. The CDR3 runs from the conserved cysteine through the conserved F or W. The D gene is left open where the match is weak. Clone size is shown for a subset of rows, as once, few, many or a class of expanded clone.

J gene | D gene | V gene | clone size | CDR3 DNA | CDR3 protein
TRBJ2-7 | TRBD1 | TRBV27 | - | TGTGCCAGCAGTCCCTCAAGGACAGGGGGGAGCGAGCAGTACTTC | CASSPSRTGGSEQYF
TRBJ2-1 | TRBD2 | TRBV11-2 | - | TGTGCCAGCAGCTCAAAACTAGCGGGGGGGATAAATGAGCAGTTCTTC | CASSSKLAGGINEQFF
TRBJ2-3 | TRBD2 | TRBV9 | - | TGTGCCAGCAGCGTGGCGGGGGTTAGCACAGATACGCAGTATTTT | CASSVAGVSTDTQYF
TRBJ1-4 | TRBD1 | TRBV9 | - | TGTGCCAGCAGCCCAATACAGGGGACTAATGAAAAACTGTTTTTT | CASSPIQGTNEKLFF
TRBJ2-6 | - | TRBV11-2 | - | TGTGCCAGCAGCACCGGTCTTTTCTCTGGGGCCAACGTCCTGACTTTC | CASSTGLFSGANVLTF
TRBJ1-3 | TRBD1 | TRBV29-1 | once | TGCAGCGCCTCGACAGGGGGCTCTGGAAACACCATATATTTT | CSASTGGSGNTIYF
TRBJ1-1 | TRBD1 | TRBV7-8 | - | TGTGCCAGCAGGCTGGGGACAGGTGAAGCTTTCTTT | CASRLGTGEAFF
TRBJ2-7 | TRBD1 | TRBV19 | few | TGTGCCAGACAGGGGGTCTCCAACGAGCAGTACTTC | CARQGVSNEQYF
TRBJ2-1 | - | TRBV5-1 | - | TGCGCCAGCAGCTTACTTCTTGGCACAGACAATGAGCAGTTCTTC | CASSLLLGTDNEQFF
TRBJ1-6 | TRBD1 | TRBV19 | - | TGTGCCAGTAGTATGGGGGGGACAGGGAACGATTCACCCCTCCACTTT | CASSMGGTGNDSPLHF